The rows below give T cell receptor beta chains drawn from one sample of a study of metastatic and nonmetastatic thyroid tumors. TCRdb ran MiXCR on the PCR reads. The table lists 15,000 to 25,000 clones, 35% to 40% of them singletons. The sequenced sample consisted of tumor tissue. These receptors were collected from a female donor with papillary thyroid cancer or a benign thyroid nodule (not recorded which). Some clones in this sample may be carry-over from other donors' samples. The CDR3 runs from the conserved cysteine through the conserved F or W. Only part of the rows carry a size: once, few, many, or a class if the clone is expanded.

V gene	clone size	J gene	CDR3 protein
TRBV28	few	TRBJ1-3	CASSDGPGGSGNTIYF
TRBV7-2	NA	TRBJ2-5	CASSLAGGLAQYF
TRBV11-2	once	TRBJ1-2	CASSQPGAARGYTF
TRBV2	NA	TRBJ1-5	CASSEDGLVGQPQHF
TRBV5-1	NA	TRBJ2-3	CASSFDTLTQYF
TRBV15	NA	TRBJ2-1	CATSRPLTAGPYNEQFF
TRBV6-1	NA	TRBJ1-5	CASMYGDQPQHF
TRBV28	NA	TRBJ2-1	CASSLWGAGEQFF
TRBV7-2	NA	TRBJ2-7	CAANRGGTYEQYF
TRBV9	NA	TRBJ1-6	CASSCSNSPLHF
TRBV30	NA	TRBJ1-5	CAWSDQGSQPQHF
TRBV6-1	NA	TRBJ2-7	CASSDGSYEQYF
TRBV28	NA	TRBJ2-7	CASNDGSYEQYF
TRBV30	NA	TRBJ1-2	CAWSSAGGGYGYTF
TRBV19	NA	TRBJ1-2	CASSCSPGTGNGYTF
TRBV27	NA	TRBJ1-5	CASRGIGTGLWGNQPQHF
TRBV6-1	NA	TRBJ2-7	CASSSDRTGAYEQYF
TRBV6-2/TRBV6-3	few	TRBJ2-7	CASTRRGFYEQYF
TRBV19	NA	TRBJ1-2	CASSPRTTEGGYTF
TRBV18	few	TRBJ1-1	CASSPLPKQGASEAFF
TRBV27	NA	TRBJ2-2	CASKISGTPTGELFF
TRBV4-1	once	TRBJ2-1	CASSQEGSRSYNEQFF
TRBV5-1	NA	TRBJ1-3	CASSLGRVSGNTIYF
TRBV30	NA	TRBJ2-1	CAWTIRRREQFF
TRBV6-1	few	TRBJ2-1	CASSGTGESSYNEQFF
TRBV6-2/TRBV6-3	NA	TRBJ1-1	CASSYRVGREAFF
TRBV11-3	NA	TRBJ2-3	CASTRTSSTDTQYF
TRBV2	few	TRBJ1-1	CASSEVQGLNTEAFF
TRBV6-4	NA	TRBJ1-1	CASSARGDRGYENTEAFF